Listed here is a single T cell receptor (beta chain). Its antigen is currently not known. This may be a read error: a much more frequent sequence differs by one nucleotide. TCRB libraries were built from RNA via three nested multiplex PCR rounds using a modified ARM-PCR protocol with multiple V-beta primers and a C-beta primer. ProtoScript II Reverse Transcriptase and a C-beta primer were used to synthesize TCRB-specific cDNA from around 0.48 ug total RNA. The description of the TCRB libraries did not include any unique molecular identifiers. In the third PCR, barcodes and adapters were added over 25 cycles with Deep VentR (exo-) polymerase, after which 250-500 bp bands were gel purified. TCRB libraries were sequenced on an Illumina HiSeq 2500 with 250 bp paired-end reads. The authors' analysis ran thus. The reads were cleaned with Trimmomatic, merged with FLASH and assigned V, D and J segments with MiGEC before being analyzed in VDJtools. VDJtools was used to calculate the Shannon-Wiener diversity index, which quantified repertoire diversity. In-frame beta chains were kept once TCRdb had trimmed the public reads at Q25 with fastp and called clones with MiXCR. Identical CDR3 proteins give one entry, which carries the most common genes and DNA. TCRdb's processing, not the authors', yielded these V and J calls. A total of about 32,000 distinct CDR3 sequences appear in this sample, 50% to 75% of them only once. 33% of the sample comes from the top ten.

These data belong to a study of tumor-infiltrating lymphocytes in glioblastoma multiforme (dated by TCRdb to about 2017). Concerning the study at large: To find out whether intratumoral genomic heterogeneity fosters TIL diversity, the study jointly investigated somatic mutations, TIL diversity and immune response activity.

The paper's findings and limits, for the study overall: The authors noted that sorting T cells into functional subsets, which was not done in the study, would be a future improvement. Clone frequencies may be distorted by RNA-based TCR sequencing because unequal numbers of TCR transcripts are carried by T cells. Generalizability was limited because only one glioblastoma patient was included in the TCR and somatic mutation analysis.

The trim is 0 bases for V and 7 bases for J, with a gap of 14 bases between the germline ends. CDR1 is given as SGHRS and CDR2 as YFSETQ, both from the germline V gene. The CDR3 runs 15 amino acids, cysteine and phenylalanine included. Only the CDR3 DNA is retained, 45 bases long and in frame from the first base. The AllPrep DNA/RNA mini kit was used to purify genomic DNA and total RNA simultaneously from each of the nine to eleven tumor samples. Every RNA sample had an RNA integrity number above 6.5 and an OD 260/280 ratio above 1.9. The chain joins TRBV5-1 to TRBJ1-5; the D gene is perhaps TRBD1, on 6 matching bases. What was sequenced was brain tumor tissue. The receptor's source is a male donor with glioblastoma. The nucleotides are TGCGCCAGCAGCTTGGAAGGGGGGTGCGGCCAGCCCCAGCATTTT. Its translation reads: CASSLEGGCGQPQHF.